Listed below are T cell receptor beta chains from one sample, sequenced in a study of early T cells in non-severe SARS-CoV-2 infection. Via MiXCR, TCRdb re-called the 5' RACE reads, giving one row per CDR3 protein. Counted here are 40,000 or so distinct CDR3 sequences, approximately 10% occurring once; the ten biggest clones make up roughly a fifth. The sample consisted of whole blood. The source of these receptors is an adult who was a healthcare worker with PCR-confirmed SARS-CoV-2 infection or an uninfected control (not recorded which). CDR3s include the opening cysteine and the closing phenylalanine or tryptophan. A D gene is named only where the DNA matches it firmly. For some rows the clone size is stated as once, few or many, or as a class when expanded; others skip it.

D gene: -; V gene: TRBV28; clone size: many; J gene: TRBJ2-2; CDR3 protein: CASSLGTKNTGELFF; CDR3 DNA: TGTGCCAGCAGTTTAGGAACCAAGAACACCGGGGAGCTGTTTTTT
D gene: TRBD1; V gene: TRBV5-1; clone size: many; J gene: TRBJ2-5; CDR3 protein: CASSLHGQGEGETQYF; CDR3 DNA: TGCGCCAGCAGCTTGCACGGACAGGGGGAAGGAGAGACCCAGTACTTC
D gene: TRBD1; V gene: TRBV20-1; clone size: many; J gene: TRBJ1-1; CDR3 protein: CSARDLQGAVGAFF; CDR3 DNA: TGCAGTGCTAGAGATTTACAGGGGGCGGTCGGGGCTTTCTTT
D gene: -; V gene: TRBV27; clone size: many; J gene: TRBJ2-3; CDR3 protein: CASSLSSRVGQSTDTQYF; CDR3 DNA: TGTGCCAGCAGTTTATCGTCGAGGGTGGGGCAAAGCACAGATACGCAGTATTTT
D gene: TRBD1; V gene: TRBV20-1; clone size: -; J gene: TRBJ2-7; CDR3 protein: CSASPRQGTEQYF; CDR3 DNA: TGCAGTGCTAGCCCCCGACAGGGAACGGAGCAGTACTTC
D gene: -; V gene: TRBV6-5; clone size: few; J gene: TRBJ2-7; CDR3 protein: CASSYRQGPLDEQYF; CDR3 DNA: TGTGCCAGCAGTTACCGGCAGGGGCCACTGGATGAGCAGTACTTC
D gene: -; V gene: TRBV18; clone size: few; J gene: TRBJ2-2; CDR3 protein: CASSPDQNTGELFF; CDR3 DNA: TGTGCCAGCTCACCGGACCAGAACACCGGGGAGCTGTTTTTT
D gene: -; V gene: TRBV12-3/TRBV12-4; clone size: many; J gene: TRBJ1-5; CDR3 protein: CASSFNRLSNQPQHF; CDR3 DNA: TGTGCCAGCAGTTTCAACAGGCTAAGCAATCAGCCCCAGCATTTT
D gene: TRBD1; V gene: TRBV11-2; clone size: few; J gene: TRBJ2-7; CDR3 protein: CASSSQGAGTYEQYF; CDR3 DNA: TGTGCCAGCAGCTCACAGGGGGCGGGCACCTACGAGCAGTACTTC
D gene: -; V gene: TRBV6-2/TRBV6-3; clone size: -; J gene: TRBJ2-5; CDR3 protein: CASSDPLAGRYQETQYF; CDR3 DNA: TGTGCCAGCAGTGACCCCCTTGCGGGAAGGTACCAAGAGACCCAGTACTTC
D gene: TRBD2; V gene: TRBV20-1; clone size: many; J gene: TRBJ2-1; CDR3 protein: CSASLRLTGGFYYNEQFF; CDR3 DNA: TGCAGTGCTAGTCTGCGACTCACGGGAGGGTTTTACTACAATGAGCAGTTCTTC
D gene: TRBD2; V gene: TRBV6-6; clone size: many; J gene: TRBJ2-1; CDR3 protein: CASSISGISYNEQFF; CDR3 DNA: TGTGCCAGCAGTATCAGCGGGATCTCCTACAATGAGCAGTTCTTC
D gene: -; V gene: TRBV28; clone size: -; J gene: TRBJ1-5; CDR3 protein: CASSLTPNQPQHF; CDR3 DNA: TGTGCCAGCAGTTTAACCCCTAATCAGCCCCAGCATTTT
D gene: -; V gene: TRBV6-5; clone size: many; J gene: TRBJ2-1; CDR3 protein: CASSYLGRYNEQFF; CDR3 DNA: TGTGCCAGCAGTTATTTGGGAAGATACAATGAGCAGTTCTTC
D gene: TRBD2; V gene: TRBV5-4; clone size: many; J gene: TRBJ2-7; CDR3 protein: CASSRTSGLGEQYF; CDR3 DNA: TGTGCCAGCAGCAGGACTAGCGGGTTAGGCGAGCAGTACTTC
D gene: TRBD2; V gene: TRBV29-1; clone size: -; J gene: TRBJ2-7; CDR3 protein: CSVEARRESAYEQYF; CDR3 DNA: TGCAGCGTTGAAGCCCGGCGGGAGAGTGCCTACGAGCAGTACTTC
D gene: -; V gene: TRBV20-1; clone size: many; J gene: TRBJ1-3; CDR3 protein: CSASGPAGNTIYF; CDR3 DNA: TGCAGTGCCAGTGGACCCGCTGGAAACACCATATATTTT
D gene: TRBD2; V gene: TRBV11-1; clone size: few; J gene: TRBJ2-1; CDR3 protein: CASSLGGSNEQFF; CDR3 DNA: TGTGCCAGCAGCTTAGGCGGGAGCAATGAGCAGTTCTTC
D gene: TRBD2; V gene: TRBV27; clone size: few; J gene: TRBJ2-7; CDR3 protein: CASSFSGKRYEQYF; CDR3 DNA: TGTGCCAGCAGCTTTAGCGGGAAAAGGTACGAGCAGTACTTC
D gene: -; V gene: TRBV4-1; clone size: many; J gene: TRBJ2-1; CDR3 protein: CASSQGQGLAEKQFF; CDR3 DNA: TGCGCCAGCAGCCAAGGTCAGGGGTTGGCTGAAAAGCAGTTCTTC
D gene: -; V gene: TRBV28; clone size: many; J gene: TRBJ2-2; CDR3 protein: CATHGTNSFGELFF; CDR3 DNA: TGTGCCACCCATGGGACCAACAGCTTCGGGGAGCTGTTTTTT
D gene: -; V gene: TRBV10-2; clone size: many; J gene: TRBJ2-2; CDR3 protein: CASSEARTGELFF; CDR3 DNA: TGCGCCAGCAGTGAGGCGCGGACCGGGGAGCTGTTTTTT
D gene: -; V gene: TRBV6-6; clone size: many; J gene: TRBJ2-7; CDR3 protein: CASSAVSGLTYEQYF; CDR3 DNA: TGTGCCAGCAGTGCCGTATCAGGGTTAACCTACGAGCAGTACTTC
D gene: -; V gene: TRBV5-6; clone size: many; J gene: TRBJ1-3; CDR3 protein: CASSWGTSGNTIYF; CDR3 DNA: TGTGCCAGCAGCTGGGGTACCTCTGGAAACACCATATATTTT
D gene: TRBD2; V gene: TRBV5-4; clone size: few; J gene: TRBJ2-1; CDR3 protein: CASSLVRSGPGSSYNEQFF; CDR3 DNA: TGTGCCAGCAGCTTGGTTCGTAGCGGGCCGGGTAGCTCCTACAATGAGCAGTTCTTC
D gene: -; V gene: TRBV2; clone size: many; J gene: TRBJ1-2; CDR3 protein: CASHSRAWGYTF; CDR3 DNA: TGTGCCAGCCACTCCAGGGCCTGGGGCTACACCTTC
D gene: -; V gene: TRBV28; clone size: many; J gene: TRBJ1-1; CDR3 protein: CASTSNVGTLNTEAFF; CDR3 DNA: TGTGCCAGCACTTCAAACGTCGGAACCTTGAACACTGAAGCTTTCTTT
D gene: -; V gene: TRBV7-7; clone size: many; J gene: TRBJ2-3; CDR3 protein: CASSLNWADTQYF; CDR3 DNA: TGTGCTAGCAGCTTAAACTGGGCAGATACGCAGTATTTT
D gene: -; V gene: TRBV6-1; clone size: few; J gene: TRBJ2-7; CDR3 protein: CASSEGSAPYYEQYF; CDR3 DNA: TGTGCCAGCAGTGAAGGGTCCGCTCCCTACTACGAGCAGTACTTC